A few counts support the clone carrying this TCR beta chain. A minimum of 6 micrograms of total RNA was extracted per sample. The data belong to a study of blood T cells in healthy people across ages. Then a second PCR, running roughly 7 to 11 cycles, was carried out with a sample-barcoded 5' primer and a J-beta primer mix. TCRdb used MiXCR to reprocess the 5' RACE reads, holding one entry per CDR3 protein. The sample shows roughly 800,000 distinct CDR3 sequences, approximately 24% of them seen only once. V was pared by 5 bases and J by 4 bases, with 13 bases of the junction left unmatched. Germline CDR1 MNHEY, CDR2 SVGAGI. The CDR3 covers 16 residues. These records were also assigned to another study, of T cells of mothers and their children. That investigation notes: In this cohort, donors were a few healthy Caucasian mothers plus their six children. Thymic selection molds TCR recombination products alike in related and unrelated pairs. Mother-child pairs who were related displayed a slightly higher overlap than unrelated pairs, a difference that was non-significant.

This sequence was found in a boy aged 5-17 years in good health. The sample consisted of blood. The rearrangement links TRBV6-5 to TRBJ1-1; 7 positions match TRBD1. The DNA of the CDR3 is TGTGCCAGCAGTCTAACAGGGGCTCCTAGCGTCACTGAAGCTTTCTTT. This sequence encodes CASSLTGAPSVTEAFF.